This TCR beta chain was retrieved from a study of blood T cell repertoires in COVID-19 (TCRdb year 2020). Regarding the study in general: The collaborator samples originated in the United States, Italy and Spain and spanned the acute and convalescent phases of COVID-19. The sample metadata nearly always contained a de-identified subject ID, COVID-19 status, age in years and sex. A freely available public database, intended as a resource for researchers studying the immune response to SARS-CoV-2, is where the repertoires were released. Where available, HLA class I and class II types were obtained from metadata supplied by the sample provider rather than from assay-based typing. The dataset comprised deeply sampled blood TCRbeta repertoires from subjects exposed to, actively infected with, or recovered from COVID-19. Samples came from the ongoing ImmuneRACE study (first 160 participants) plus 1,254 subjects from 6 global collaborators. The prospective study material was composed of cDNA or gDNA derived from T cells, B-cell-depleted T cells, or PBMCs.

Regarding this clone: Its antigen has not been determined. Within one base of it there is no much larger clone, and no base qualities were kept.

At one collaborating source in Seattle, patients were enrolled during active infection and were followed longitudinally through the course of disease. Collaborating institutions collected whole blood in K2EDTA tubes following their own protocols. For TCRbeta analysis, collaborator samples were shipped as frozen whole blood, as isolated PBMCs, or as DNA extracted from either sample type. The immunoSEQ Assay, a bias-controlled multiplex PCR, was used to amplify TCRbeta CDR3 regions from genomic DNA. Regarding the original processing steps: Nucleated cell counts per sample were estimated from amplification of reference gene primers within the assay. To quantify the absolute abundance of each unique TCRbeta CDR3 rearrangement, sequence reads were collapsed and filtered. For each sample, productive Simpson clonality was calculated as the square root of Simpson's diversity index across productive rearrangements. TCRdb re-hosts the immuneACCESS table, in-frame sequences only. Its copies lack some clones; in the studies checked, an unresolved V gene accounts for under half of them, and the cause for the rest is not known. From that table come the V and J calls and clone size; the DNA was used to work out D and trimming. The sample table shows just under 350,000 clones, and 85% to 90% are seen once. Jointly, the top ten make up 7.3% of the sample.

General study outcomes and caveats: How much clinical and demographic metadata was included differed by source and by participant, and the metadata was provided uncurated.

The germline V gene supplies CDR1 SGHTA and CDR2 FQGTGA. Trimming removed 5 bases from V and 6 bases from J; the gene matches leave 15 bases unexplained. From cysteine to phenylalanine, the CDR3 is 17 amino acids long. Left in the record is the CDR3 DNA by itself, 51 bases read in frame from the first base. The sample comprised peripheral blood. This sequence uses TRBV7-3 and TRBJ1-2, and TRBD1 matches 10 of the central bases. The clonotype comes from a woman between 65 and 79 years old with COVID-19, enrolled during active disease. CDR3 sequence: CASSRRNVGTGVDGYTF. The sequenced DNA is TGTGCCAGCAGCCGACGAAATGTAGGGACAGGGGTCGATGGCTACACCTTC. Here the CDR3 is joined to the reference TRBV7-3 and TRBJ1-2 genes, and the full variable domain is: GAGVSQTPSNKVTEKGKYVELRCDPISGHTALYWYRQSLGQGPEFLIYFQGTGAADDSGLPNDRFFAVRPEGSVSTLKIQRTERGDSAVYLCASSRRNVGTGVDGYTFGSGTRLTVV.